The next 27 T cell receptor beta chains were all read from a single sample in a study of vaccination and CD4 T cells after COVID-19. Their antigen targets remain unknown. Treatment in this sample: roughly ten-day PBMC culture with coronavirus spike peptide pools or control peptides (ViraFEST assay). Once obtained from cultured CD4+ T cells, the DNA was sequenced using the Oncomine TCR Beta short-read assay. Using its own MiXCR run on the PCR reads, TCRdb lists one record per CDR3 protein. The sample carries approximately 4,000 distinct CDR3 sequences, 21% recorded once. The sequencing sample was made of CD4+ T cells from blood, cultured in vitro. These receptors came from a human donor who had recovered from COVID-19.

The chain uses TRBV30 and TRBJ2-5, with 9 bases fitting TRBD2. V lost 2 bases and J lost 1; bases outside the gene matches: 11. Germline V CDR1 and CDR2: GTSNPN, SVGIG (reference sequence). The CDR3 runs 17 residues. Here the CDR3 reads CAWSRGAGGRIQETQYF. The DNA of the CDR3 is TGTGCCTGGAGTAGGGGAGCGGGGGGCCGTATCCAAGAGACCCAGTACTTC.

This clonotype appeared a few times. The rearrangement links TRBV21-1 to TRBJ1-5; the table's TRBD1 call for D was not verified on the DNA. TRBV21-1 is a pseudogene locus. The CDR3 totals 17 residues. CDR3 nucleotides: TGTGCCAGCAGCAAACACAGGGGGCTCCGATGGAATCAGCCCCAGCATTTT. Protein product: CASSKHRGLRWNQPQHF.

This clonotype was picked up a small number of times. The chain has TRBV12-3 or TRBV12-4 and TRBJ1-2; no definite D call. The germline V and J ends were trimmed by 1 base and 6 bases, with 12 bases remaining between them. The CDR3 has 14 amino acids. DNA for the CDR3: TGTGCCAGCAGTTTAGGTAGGAGGGAAAATGGCTACACCTTC. It encodes CASSLGRRENGYTF.

The chain is built from TRBV11-2 and TRBJ2-2; unclear D gene. Germline CDR1 reads SGHAT; CDR2 reads FQNNGV. This CDR3 has 15 amino acids. V was trimmed by 4 bases and J by 3 bases, leaving 12 bases between them. DNA of the CDR3: TGTGCCAGCAGCTCGTCAAGTTATTACACCGGGGAGCTGTTTTTT. This translates into CASSSSSYYTGELFF. The full variable domain, with the rest looked up from reference TRBV11-2 and TRBJ2-2, is EAGVAQSPRYKIIEKRQSVAFWCNPISGHATLYWYQQILGQGPKLLIQFQNNGVVDDSQLPKDRFSAERLKGVDSTLKIQPAKLEDSAVYLCASSSSSYYTGELFFGEGSRLTVL.

V and J are TRBV12-5 and TRBJ1-2, with a possible D match to TRBD1 (6 bases). The V end lost 7 bases, the J end lost 4 bases, and 13 bases lay between the germline ends. The CDR3 totals 13 residues. CDR1 and CDR2 (germline): LGHNT, FRNRAP. The CDR3 DNA follows: TGTGCTAGTGCCCCGGACAGTCTCTATGGCTACACCTTC. This encodes CASAPDSLYGYTF.

This clonotype was seen a handful of times. The chain recombines TRBV4-2 with TRBJ1-2, with D tentatively TRBD1 (5 bases). CDR1 is LGHNA and CDR2 is YNFKEQ in the germline V gene. V gave up 1 base and J gave up 0 bases, with 12 bases separating them. This CDR3 has 16 amino acids. The CDR3 DNA sequence: TGTGCCAGCAGCCAAGTGGGGGACGGTTCTAACTATGGCTACACCTTC. Translated, it gives CASSQVGDGSNYGYTF.

In its sample, this clonotype was seen a few times. The chain links TRBV12-3 or TRBV12-4 to TRBJ2-2; TRBD1 is a possible D gene (5 bases). Trimming cost V 5 bases and J 5 bases, with 9 bases left between them. CDR3 size: 13 residues. The CDR3 DNA sequence: TGTGCCAGCAGTAGACCAGGGACCGGGGAGCTGTTTTTT. Protein product: CASSRPGTGELFF.

V usage is TRBV5-1 and J usage is TRBJ2-3; D uncertain. Trimming took 4 bases from V and 1 from J, leaving 7 bases between them. This CDR3 is built from 13 residues. Germline CDR1 and CDR2: SGHRS and YFSETQ. The CDR3 is CASSGSGTDTQYF. The CDR3 region has the DNA TGCGCCAGCAGCGGGTCCGGCACAGATACGCAGTATTTT.

This clonotype appeared a few times. The chain employs TRBV11-2 and TRBJ1-2; 9 bases are a match to TRBD1. The V gene's germline CDR1 is SGHAT and CDR2 FQNNGV. The CDR3 totals 15 residues. V was pared by 4 bases and J by 0 bases, with 3 bases of the junction left unmatched. CDR3 bases: TGTGCCAGCAGCTCCCGGGACAGGGCTAACTATGGCTACACCTTC. Its protein is CASSSRDRANYGYTF.

This clonotype rates as medium-sized (0.01 to 0.1%). The chain employs TRBV20-1 and TRBJ2-5, with D possibly matching TRBD1 (5 bases). The CDR3 extends over 15 amino acids. V was pared by 6 bases and J by 9 bases, with 26 bases between. Germline V CDR1 and CDR2: DFQATT, SNEGSKA (reference sequence). Written as DNA, the CDR3 is TGCAGTGCCATGAGTGGGCAGGACAAAATTTCGGCCCAGTACTTC. Protein: CSAMSGQDKISAQYF.

This clonotype was observed a handful of times. The chain links TRBV20-1 to TRBJ2-1; 10 bases map to TRBD2. Germline V lookup: CDR1 DFQATT, CDR2 SNEGSKA (reference sequence). The CDR3 sequence is 15 residues long. Trimming removed 3 bases from V and 4 bases from J; junction bases left unmatched: 6. Here the CDR3 DNA reads TGCAGTGCTAGGCCTAGCGGGGGATTGTACAATGAGCAGTTCTTC. Encoded protein: CSARPSGGLYNEQFF.

This clonotype was found a few times. The V gene is TRBV11-1, the J gene TRBJ1-5; D might be TRBD1 (5 bases). The CDR3 is made up of 14 amino acids. Trimming removed 7 bases at V and 3 bases at J, with 13 bases between. Germline V lookup: CDR1 SGHAT, CDR2 FQDESV (reference sequence). The CDR3 nucleotides are TGTGCCAGCAATCTTTGGGGGTACAATCAGCCCCAGCATTTT. Translated, it gives CASNLWGYNQPQHF.

This clonotype was seen only a few times. The chain couples TRBV20-1 to TRBJ1-1; D uncertain. Germline-derived CDR1 and CDR2 are DFQATT and SNEGSKA (reference sequence). CDR3 length: 14 residues. Trimming took 1 base from V and 5 from J, leaving 14 bases between them. The CDR3 nucleotides are TGCAGTGCTAGAGCCCCAGAGTGGGCTACTGAAGCTTTCTTT. Translating it yields CSARAPEWATEAFF.

The V gene is TRBV27, the J gene TRBJ1-6; the D is unclear. Germline values: CDR1 MNHEY, CDR2 SMNVEV (reference sequence). V shed 6 bases and J shed 6 bases, with 9 bases lying between them. The CDR3 length is 13 residues. Here the CDR3 DNA reads TGTGCCAGCAGAAGTAGGATTAATTCACCCCTCCACTTT. Its translation: CASRSRINSPLHF.

This clonotype has just a few counts. The chain employs TRBV11-3 and TRBJ1-3; 10 nucleotides line up with TRBD1. Germline lookup yields CDR1 SGHNT and CDR2 YENEEA. CDR3 size: 17 residues. J was trimmed by 0 bases and V by 4 bases; bases with no gene match: 6. CDR3 DNA sequence: TGTGCCAGCAGCTCGGGACAGGGGCGCAACTCTGGAAACACCATATATTTT. Encoded protein: CASSSGQGRNSGNTIYF.

Relative to its sample, this clonotype is medium-sized. The chain carries TRBV19 and TRBJ1-1; no clear D. Trimming left V 6 bases short and J 2 bases short, with 7 bases between. This CDR3 is 12 amino acids long. Germline V CDR1 and CDR2: LNHDA, SQIVND (reference sequence). CDR3 nucleotides: TGTGCCAGTAGGTATGCAAACACTGAAGCTTTCTTT. Its protein is CASRYANTEAFF.

Relative to its sample, this clonotype is large (0.1 to 1%). The gene calls are TRBV21-1 and TRBJ1-2. TRBV21-1 is a recognized pseudogene. There are 14 residues in the CDR3. The CDR3 bases are TGTGCCAGCAGCAAAGATCAAGGCCTTTATGGCTACACCTTC. This encodes CASSKDQGLYGYTF.

By share, this clonotype ranks as medium-sized. V is TRBV11-2 and J is TRBJ1-6, with D hard to call. CDR1 and CDR2 from the germline V gene are SGHAT and FQNNGV. V lost 1 base and J 4 bases, leaving 5 bases between the germline ends. The CDR3 totals 14 residues. CDR3 residues: CASSLGRYNSPLHF. CDR3 in DNA: TGTGCCAGCAGCTTAGGACGGTATAATTCACCCCTCCACTTT.

The rearrangement links TRBV6-1 to TRBJ2-3; D might be TRBD1 or TRBD2, each matching 6 bases. This CDR3 is 11 amino acids long. In germline, CDR1 is MNHNS, CDR2 SASEGT. V lost 8 bases and J 8 bases, leaving 11 bases between the germline ends. CDR3 coding DNA: TGTGCCAGCGGAAAGGGGGGTACGCAGTATTTT. Its protein product is CASGKGGTQYF.

The gene calls are TRBV12-3 or TRBV12-4 and TRBJ2-3, with D unresolved. The CDR3 has 15 residues. V lost 1 base and J lost 0, with 8 bases in between. This chain's CDR3 is CASSLGVSSTDTQYF. In nucleotides, the CDR3 is TGTGCCAGCAGTTTAGGGGTGTCCAGCACAGATACGCAGTATTTT.

V is TRBV10-3 and J is TRBJ2-7, with 9 bases identical to TRBD2. V gave up 2 bases and J gave up 0 bases; unmatched junction bases: 8. Germline V gene lookup returns CDR1 ENHRY and CDR2 SYGVKD. The CDR3 runs 17 residues. The CDR3 DNA reads as TGTGCCATCAGTGAGGTGCTAGCGGGGCCTCGCTCCTACGAGCAGTACTTC. Translating gives CAISEVLAGPRSYEQYF.

Only a few counts were recorded for this clonotype. The rearrangement uses TRBV18 and TRBJ1-2; D might be TRBD1 (6 bases). Looked up from germline, CDR1 is KGHSH and CDR2 is LQKENI. V shed 3 bases and J shed 7 bases, with 15 bases lying between them. The CDR3 is 14 residues long. CDR3 region: CASSPDSRRGGYTF. The CDR3 DNA is TGTGCCAGCTCACCGGACAGCCGGCGGGGTGGCTACACCTTC. The whole variable domain, remainder taken from reference TRBV18 and TRBJ1-2, is NAGVMQNPRHLVRRRGQEARLRCSPMKGHSHVYWYRQLPEEGLKFMVYLQKENIIDESGMPKERFSAEFPKEGPSILRIQQVVRGDSAAYFCASSPDSRRGGYTFGSGTRLTVV.

This clonotype is categorized as medium-sized. The chain uses TRBV6-5 and TRBJ2-3; 8 positions agree with TRBD2. The CDR3 loop spans 16 amino acids. V gave up 2 bases and J gave up 8 bases; unmatched junction bases: 12. Germline loops: CDR1 MNHEY, CDR2 SVGAGI. CDR3 nucleotide sequence: TGTGCCAGCAGTTACCCCGGGGTAGCGGGGACTGGTACGCAGTATTTT. Translation gives CASSYPGVAGTGTQYF.

V and J are TRBV18 and TRBJ2-5, with D possibly matching TRBD2 (5 bases). CDR3 length: 11 residues. V dropped 3 bases and J dropped 7 bases, with 6 bases sitting between them. Germline CDR1 reads KGHSH; CDR2 reads LQKENI. The CDR3 here is CASSPRGTQYF. The CDR3 region has the DNA TGTGCCAGCTCACCTCGGGGGACCCAGTACTTC.

This clonotype is classed as medium-sized (0.01 to 0.1%). V gene TRBV20-1 combines with J gene TRBJ2-1, with D maybe TRBD1 (7 bases). The germline V gene encodes CDR1 DFQATT and CDR2 SNEGSKA (reference sequence). Trimming removed 5 bases from V and 9 bases from J, with 17 bases in between. The CDR3 consists of 13 residues. The CDR3 bases are TGCAGTGCTCGATCCCAGGGGGGCGGTGAGCAGTTCTTC. Residues: CSARSQGGGEQFF.

This chain links TRBV2 with TRBJ2-3; 14 nucleotides agree with TRBD2. Germline CDR1 reads SNHLY; CDR2 reads FYNNEI. The CDR3 covers 17 residues. V was clipped by 4 bases and J by 2 bases; unmatched bases: 5. CDR3 amino acids: CASSAGTSGGYTDTQYF. The DNA of the CDR3 is TGTGCCAGCAGTGCCGGGACTAGCGGGGGATACACAGATACGCAGTATTTT.

By sample share, this clonotype is medium-sized. The rearrangement links TRBV12-3 or TRBV12-4 to TRBJ1-1, with a weak D call TRBD1 (5 bases). The CDR3 extends over 14 amino acids. Trimming removed 6 bases at V and 1 base at J, with 12 bases between. The CDR3 nucleotides read TGTGCCAGCAGCACGGGGACCGGGAACACTGAAGCTTTCTTT. Protein: CASSTGTGNTEAFF.